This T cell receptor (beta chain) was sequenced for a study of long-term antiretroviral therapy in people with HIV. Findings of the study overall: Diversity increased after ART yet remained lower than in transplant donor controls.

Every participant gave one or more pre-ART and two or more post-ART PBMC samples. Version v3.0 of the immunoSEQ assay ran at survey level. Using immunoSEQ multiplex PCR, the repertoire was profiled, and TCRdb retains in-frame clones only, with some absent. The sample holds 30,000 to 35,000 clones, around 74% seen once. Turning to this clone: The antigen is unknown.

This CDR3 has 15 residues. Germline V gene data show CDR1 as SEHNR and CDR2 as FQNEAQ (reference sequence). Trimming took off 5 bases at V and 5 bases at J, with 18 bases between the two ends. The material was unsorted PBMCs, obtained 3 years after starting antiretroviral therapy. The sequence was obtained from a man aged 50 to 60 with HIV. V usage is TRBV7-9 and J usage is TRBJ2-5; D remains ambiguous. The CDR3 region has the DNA TGTGCCAGCAGCCCCAAAGTTCGTCAAGGGGAGACCCAGTACTTC. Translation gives CASSPKVRQGETQYF.